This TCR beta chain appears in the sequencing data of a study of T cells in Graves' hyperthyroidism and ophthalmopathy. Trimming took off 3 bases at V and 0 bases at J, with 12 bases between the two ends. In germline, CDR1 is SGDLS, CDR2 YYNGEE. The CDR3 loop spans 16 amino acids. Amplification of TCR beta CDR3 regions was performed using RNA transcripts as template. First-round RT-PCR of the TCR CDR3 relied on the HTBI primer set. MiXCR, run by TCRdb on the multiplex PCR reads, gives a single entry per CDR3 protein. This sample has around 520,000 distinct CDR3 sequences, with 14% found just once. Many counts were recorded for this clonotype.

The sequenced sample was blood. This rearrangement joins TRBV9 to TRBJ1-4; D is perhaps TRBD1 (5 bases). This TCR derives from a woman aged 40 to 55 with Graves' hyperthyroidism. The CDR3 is CASSESWGATNEKLFF. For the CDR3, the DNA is TGTGCCAGCAGCGAGTCCTGGGGGGCAACTAATGAAAAACTGTTTTTT.